Below are 7 T cell receptor beta chains sequenced from a single sample in a study of regulatory T cells in long-lasting Graves disease. Arm-PCR with iRepertoire HTBI primers amplified the CDR3 regions for these TCR beta libraries. One entry per CDR3 protein results from TCRdb running MiXCR on the multiplex PCR reads. The profile covers about 470,000 distinct CDR3 sequences, with under 25% appearing a single time and 7.1% taken by the ten largest. As for time point: persistent/refractory GD, antithyroid drugs over 5 years with positive TRAb. Following extraction of RNA from PBMCs, that RNA was used to make the TCR library. The source material was peripheral blood mononuclear cells (PBMCs), sampled when the disease was refractory, from a patient treated with antithyroid drugs. The receptors shown here come from a female donor with Graves disease.

There are a few counts of this clonotype. The chain is built from TRBV6-1 and TRBJ2-5, with a possible D match to TRBD1 (5 bases). Deletions cut 5 bases from V and 2 bases from J, with 12 bases between. In germline, CDR1 is MNHNS, CDR2 SASEGT. This CDR3 spans 14 amino acids. The chain's CDR3 is CASSLDRTQETQYF. The CDR3 DNA follows: TGTGCCAGCAGTCTCGACCGGACACAAGAGACCCAGTACTTC.

The J gene is TRBJ2-7, the V gene TRBV28, with TRBD1 as a possible D gene (8 bases). Germline lookup yields CDR1 MDHEN and CDR2 SYDVKM. The length of the CDR3 is 16 residues. Trimming removed 5 bases from V and 2 bases from J, with 19 bases in between. Here the CDR3 DNA reads TGTGCCAGCAGTGCTCCCGGACAGGGAGGGACCTACGAGCAGTACTTC. It encodes CASSAPGQGGTYEQYF.

The chain combines TRBV13 with TRBJ1-2, with D tentatively TRBD1 (6 bases). Trimming stripped 5 bases from V and 4 bases from J, with 11 bases between. The CDR3 runs 13 residues. Germline CDR1 is PRHDT and CDR2 is FYEKMQ (reference sequence). CDR3 in amino acids: CASSPRGSYGYTF. CDR3 DNA sequence: TGTGCCAGCAGCCCCAGGGGCAGCTATGGCTACACCTTC.

The chain joins TRBV5-5 to TRBJ2-3; D is undetermined. Trimming removed 1 base at V and 3 bases at J, with 9 bases between. The CDR3 contains 14 residues. The V gene's germline CDR1 is SGHKS and CDR2 YYEKEE (reference sequence). CDR3 region: CASSLSVGTDTQYF. In nucleotides, the CDR3 is TGTGCCAGCAGCTTGAGCGTAGGAACAGATACGCAGTATTTT.

The V and J genes are TRBV3-1 and TRBJ1-2; D unresolved. Germline values: CDR1 LGHDT, CDR2 YNNKEL (reference sequence). V dropped 4 bases and J dropped 7 bases, with 7 bases sitting between them. The CDR3 spans 11 residues. For the CDR3, the DNA is TGTGCCAGCAGCCGTAATAGTGGCTACACCTTC. Amino acids: CASSRNSGYTF.

The chain links TRBV19 to TRBJ1-1; D is unclear. The V gene lost 6 bases and the J gene lost 4 bases, with 9 bases spanning the gap. The CDR3 extends over 12 amino acids. Germline lookup yields CDR1 LNHDA and CDR2 SQIVND (reference sequence). CDR3 residues: CASSARRTEAFF. DNA of the CDR3: TGTGCCAGTAGCGCCCGGCGCACTGAAGCTTTCTTT.

Regarding this clonotype: One base away lies a much larger clone, so this may be a sequencing read error. The V call is TRBV24-1, the J call TRBJ2-5; 8 bases map to TRBD1. Germline V CDR1 and CDR2: KGHDR, SFDVKD. The CDR3 runs to 17 residues. CDR3 residues: CAASDRTGTGYEETQYF. CDR3 DNA: TGTGCCGCCAGTGACCGCACCGGGACAGGATATGAAGAGACCCAGTACTTC.